The clone carrying this T cell receptor (beta chain) showed up just a few times. Data came from immunoSEQ multiplex PCR; TCRdb stores just in-frame clones and leaves some out. The sample gives 30,000 to 35,000 clones, 90% of which show up once; about 4.4% is in the top ten. This entry is derived from a study of T cell changes during pregnancy in multiple sclerosis. Trimming pared 5 bases from V and 14 bases from J, leaving 13 bases between. This CDR3 spans 12 amino acids. CDR1 is MNHNS and CDR2 is SASEGT in the germline V gene. The clonotype was recovered from a female donor with multiple sclerosis, enrolled in a pregnancy study. The sequences come from CD8+ T cells from peripheral blood mononuclear cells, collected after pregnancy. This chain links TRBV6-1 with TRBJ1-6; D gene ambiguous. CDR3 loop: CASSTHGVALHF. The CDR3 DNA reads as TGTGCCAGCAGTACCCATGGAGTGGCCCTCCACTTT.